Shown below are 6 T cell receptor beta chains from a single sample sequenced in a study of blood T cell repertoires in COVID-19. The data were produced by immunoSEQ multiplex PCR, yet TCRdb's version contains in-frame clones alone and is incomplete. The sample holds 210,000 or so clones, roughly four fifths seen once. The material sequenced was peripheral blood. These receptors originate from a woman between 40 and 55 years old with acute or convalescent COVID-19.

The rearrangement links TRBV10-3 to TRBJ1-3; D not resolved. This CDR3 is 11 amino acids long. V was cut by 6 bases and J by 2 bases, with 2 bases left in between. Germline CDR1 and CDR2: ENHRY and SYGVKD. The DNA of the CDR3 is TGTGCCATCAGCGCTGGAAACACCATATATTTT. It translates to CAISAGNTIYF.

CDR3 nucleotide sequence: TGTGCCAGTGCCTTGCGGTTTTCCTACGAGCAGTACTTC. It codes for CASALRFSYEQYF. The genes are TRBV19 and TRBJ2-7, with D unresolved. This CDR3 has 13 amino acids. Germline lookup yields CDR1 LNHDA and CDR2 SQIVND (reference sequence). V lost 8 bases and J lost 1, with 12 bases in between.

This sequence joins TRBV27 and TRBJ1-3; D possibly corresponds to TRBD1 (6 bases). The CDR3 runs to 16 residues. Trimming shortened V by 7 bases and J by 3 bases, and 19 bases separated the two germline ends. Germline assignment: CDR1 MNHEY and CDR2 SMNVEV (reference sequence). The DNA for the CDR3 is TGTGCCAGCAACATTTCGAGGGGGGAGGGTGGAAACACCATATATTTT. This translates into CASNISRGEGGNTIYF.

The CDR3 DNA sequence: TGTGCCAGCAGCTTAGGGAGGGGGTTGAACACTGAAGCTTTCTTT. Protein product: CASSLGRGLNTEAFF. The V gene is TRBV7-3, the J gene TRBJ1-1; maybe TRBD1 (6 bases). CDR1 and CDR2 from the germline V gene are SGHTA and FQGTGA. CDR3 size: 15 residues. Trimming pared 2 bases from V and 0 bases from J, leaving 10 bases between.

This chain uses TRBV11-2 with TRBJ2-1; the D gene is possibly TRBD1 (6 bases). The V and J ends lost 5 bases and 4 bases respectively, with 9 bases between them. CDR1 is SGHAT and CDR2 is FQNNGV in the germline V gene. The CDR3 covers 13 residues. CDR3 DNA: TGTGCCAGCAGCCTACAGGGTTACAATGAGCAGTTCTTC. This encodes CASSLQGYNEQFF.

The V and J genes are TRBV15 and TRBJ2-2; unclear D gene. This CDR3 has 17 residues. Trimming took off 0 bases at V and 4 bases at J, with 15 bases between the two ends. Germline loops: CDR1 LNHNV, CDR2 YYDKDF (reference sequence). DNA of the CDR3: TGTGCCACCAGCAGAGATCGAGGAACTTTAGCCACCGGGGAGCTGTTTTTT. Translation: CATSRDRGTLATGELFF. The whole variable domain, remainder taken from reference TRBV15 and TRBJ2-2, is DAMVIQNPRYQVTQFGKPVTLSCSQTLNHNVMYWYQQKSSQAPKLLFHYYDKDFNNEADTPDNFQSRRPNTSFCFLDIRSPGLGDTAMYLCATSRDRGTLATGELFFGEGSRLTVL.